Listed below are T cell receptor beta chains from one sample, sequenced in a study of post-analysis software for immune sequencing data. MiXCR, applied by TCRdb to the PCR reads, yields one record per CDR3 protein. The repertoire consists of roughly 620,000 distinct CDR3 sequences, with around 47% occurring once and the leading ten covering under 2%. Sample: blood. Source of these receptors: a girl between 5 and 17 years old with multiple sclerosis. CDR3s include the opening cysteine and the closing phenylalanine or tryptophan. Fields, in order: V gene, J gene, CDR3 length, clone size, D gene, CDR3 DNA, CDR3 protein. D genes are given only for firm matches. Clone size is stated in some rows and not others, as once, few, many or a class when expanded.

>TRBV6-6|TRBJ2-5|12|.|.
TGTGCCGCGACCCGACATGGGGAGACCCAGTACTTC
CAATRHGETQYF
>TRBV20-1|TRBJ2-7|14|.|.
TGCAGTGCGCCCCAATCAGACAGGTCGCACGAGCAGTACTTC
CSAPQSDRSHEQYF
>TRBV12-3/TRBV12-4|TRBJ2-7|13|.|.
TGTGCCAGCGGCCGGGGCAGGGAAGGGGAGCAGTACTTC
CASGRGREGEQYF
>TRBV5-1|TRBJ1-2|15|.|.
TGCGCCAGCAGCTTGGAGGCAGGGGAGATCTATGGCTACACCTTC
CASSLEAGEIYGYTF
>TRBV6-5|TRBJ2-1|13|few|.
TGTGCCACCCAGGGGGGGACTTACAATGAGCAGTTCTTC
CATQGGTYNEQFF
>TRBV12-3/TRBV12-4|TRBJ1-2|16|.|TRBD1
TGTGCCAGCAGCCTTGGGACAGGGCAATCCGGGTATGGCTACACCTTC
CASSLGTGQSGYGYTF
>TRBV20-1|TRBJ2-1|13|few|.
TGCAGTGCTATAGCCTCCCCCGGGAATGAGCAGTTCTTC
CSAIASPGNEQFF
>TRBV29-1|TRBJ2-6|15|.|.
TGCAGCGTAGAAGGGGGGTTCTCAGGGGCCAACGTCCTGACTTTC
CSVEGGFSGANVLTF
>TRBV29-1|TRBJ2-6|15|few|TRBD1
TGCAGCGCAGGACAGGGCCCCTCTGGGGCCAACGTCCTGACTTTC
CSAGQGPSGANVLTF
>TRBV25-1|TRBJ2-5|14|.|.
TGTGCCAGCAGGGAAGAGACTGTGGGAGAGACCCAGTACTTC
CASREETVGETQYF
>TRBV7-8|TRBJ1-2|15|.|TRBD1
TGTGCCAGCAGCTCGGCGACAGGGTGGTCCTATGGCTACACCTTC
CASSSATGWSYGYTF
>TRBV7-4|TRBJ2-7|16|.|.
TGTGCCAGCAGCTTAGGGCGGGGAACTTTCTCCTACGAGCAGTACTTC
CASSLGRGTFSYEQYF
>TRBV7-6|TRBJ2-7|13|few|.
TGTGCCAGCAGCTTAAACCTGGACTACGAGCAGTACTTC
CASSLNLDYEQYF
>TRBV5-1|TRBJ2-7|14|.|TRBD1
TGCGCCAGCAGCGAGGACAGGGGGACCTACGAGCAGTACTTC
CASSEDRGTYEQYF
>TRBV21-1|TRBJ1-4|18|once|.
TGTGCCAGCAGCAAACCGAGGACAGGGGCGGCAACTAATGAAAAACTGTTTTTT
CASSKPRTGAATNEKLFF
>TRBV24-1|TRBJ2-7|13|.|.
TGTGCCACCAGCAGTCGTGGGTCCTACGAGCAGTACTTC
CATSSRGSYEQYF
>TRBV6-1|TRBJ2-3|15|many|TRBD2
TGTGCCAGCAGTTCTAGCGGGGGGGCCCCAGATACGCAGTATTTT
CASSSSGGAPDTQYF
>TRBV29-1|TRBJ2-6|14|few|.
TGCAGCGTTGTGGGGATCTCTGGGGCCAACGTCCTGACTTTC
CSVVGISGANVLTF
>TRBV28|TRBJ2-5|16|.|TRBD2
TGTGCCAGCAGTGCCGGGACTAGCGGTCCCCAAGAGACCCAGTACTTC
CASSAGTSGPQETQYF
>TRBV6-1|TRBJ2-5|16|.|TRBD2
TGTGCCAGCAGTGGGCAAGCGGGAGGGCCCTCACAGACCCAGTACTTC
CASSGQAGGPSQTQYF
>TRBV20-1|TRBJ2-4|18|few|TRBD1
TGCAGTGCCCCCCATCGGGACAGGGGACTACTAGCCAAAAACATTCAGTACTTC
CSAPHRDRGLLAKNIQYF
>TRBV4-1|TRBJ1-4|16|.|.
TGCGCCAGCAGCCAAGTACGGGGTGCCCCAGGGGAAAAACTGTTTTTT
CASSQVRGAPGEKLFF
>TRBV5-1|TRBJ2-7|12|.|.
TGCGCCAGCAAGCGTGGGATCGGAGAGCAGTACTTC
CASKRGIGEQYF
>TRBV20-1|TRBJ2-3|16|.|TRBD2
TGCAGTGCTAGAGAAGGGACTAATTCCCTCCCAGATACGCAGTATTTT
CSAREGTNSLPDTQYF
>TRBV5-1|TRBJ1-1|15|.|TRBD1
TGCGCCAGCAGCTTGTGGGGACAGGCGAACACTGAAGCTTTCTTT
CASSLWGQANTEAFF
>TRBV7-9|TRBJ2-1|15|few|.
TGTGCCAGCAGCTTCCCAGGTGGGGTCTACAATGAGCAGTTCTTC
CASSFPGGVYNEQFF
>TRBV24-1|TRBJ2-1|14|.|TRBD2
TGTGCCACCAGTGACCGCGGGGGGCACAATGAGCAGTTCTTC
CATSDRGGHNEQFF
>TRBV29-1|TRBJ2-7|11|.|.
TGCAGCGTTGAATTCCCCTACGAGCAGTACTTC
CSVEFPYEQYF
>TRBV12-3/TRBV12-4|TRBJ2-1|14|.|.
TGTGCCAGCAGTTTAGGGCCGGGAGTCCGGGAGCAGTTCTTC
CASSLGPGVREQFF
>TRBV7-8|TRBJ2-1|16|.|TRBD1
TGTGCCAGCAGCTCGCCAGGACAGGGGCGACACAATGAGCAGTTCTTC
CASSSPGQGRHNEQFF
>TRBV29-1|TRBJ1-5|13|.|.
TGCAGCGTTAAGGACAGCTCCAATCAGCCCCAGCATTTT
CSVKDSSNQPQHF
>TRBV12-3/TRBV12-4|TRBJ1-1|14|.|.
TGTGCCAGCACCCAGTGGACCCCGAACACTGAAGCTTTCTTT
CASTQWTPNTEAFF
>TRBV6-1|TRBJ1-2|11|few|.
TGTGCCAGCAGTGACCGAGCAGCCTACACCTTC
CASSDRAAYTF
>TRBV3-1|TRBJ2-7|14|.|.
TGTGCCAGCAGCCAAGACAGGGAGATCTACGAGCAGTACTTC
CASSQDREIYEQYF
>TRBV29-1|TRBJ1-1|13|few|.
TGCAGCGTAAACAGGGATATGAACACTGAAGCTTTCTTT
CSVNRDMNTEAFF
>TRBV29-1|TRBJ2-1|11|few|.
TGCAGCCCTACCCAGGGGTATGAGCAGTTCTTC
CSPTQGYEQFF
>TRBV6-4|TRBJ2-3|17|few|TRBD2
TGTGCCAGCAGTGACTCGACTAGCGGGGGGGGCACAGATACGCAGTATTTT
CASSDSTSGGGTDTQYF
>TRBV2|TRBJ1-1|13|.|.
TGTGCCAGCAGTGGAGGCAGGGTCACTGAAGCTTTCTTT
CASSGGRVTEAFF
>TRBV27|TRBJ2-3|16|.|TRBD1
TGTGCCAGCAGGGCTCCGGGACAGGGGGTTAGGGATACGCAGTATTTT
CASRAPGQGVRDTQYF
>TRBV20-1|TRBJ1-4|14|few|TRBD1
TGCAGTGTCCGAACAGGGGGGAATAATGAAAAACTGTTTTTT
CSVRTGGNNEKLFF
>TRBV6-5|TRBJ2-5|13|.|.
TGTGCCAGCGGGCCGGGTGCCCTCGAGACCCAGTACTTC
CASGPGALETQYF
>TRBV3-1|TRBJ1-2|15|few|.
TGTGCCAGCAGCCAAGATCCCGCCAGCCACTATGGCTACACCTTC
CASSQDPASHYGYTF
>TRBV12-3/TRBV12-4|TRBJ1-2|12|.|.
TGTGCCAGCAGTTTGGCCGGGCGCGGCTACACCTTC
CASSLAGRGYTF
>TRBV29-1|TRBJ2-5|18|.|TRBD2
TGCAGCGTTGATTCGACAGTCCCTTCGGGAGGGCCTGGCAATGAGCAGTACTTC
CSVDSTVPSGGPGNEQYF
>TRBV27|TRBJ1-2|13|.|TRBD1
TGTGCCAGCAGCTTCGACAGGGTCGGTGGCTACACCTTC
CASSFDRVGGYTF
>TRBV10-3|TRBJ2-7|15|.|.
TGTGCCATCAGTGAGGGGACGGAGAAGTCATACGAGCAGTACTTC
CAISEGTEKSYEQYF
>TRBV12-3/TRBV12-4|TRBJ2-7|15|.|TRBD1
TGTGCCAGCACCTTGTACAGGGGGGAAGCCCACGAGCAGTACTTC
CASTLYRGEAHEQYF
>TRBV6-5|TRBJ2-3|13|.|.
TGTGCCAGCAGTTCCTCCGACCTGGGGACGCAGTATTTT
CASSSSDLGTQYF
>TRBV20-1|TRBJ2-7|16|few|TRBD2
TGCAGTGCTAGAGACCTAGCGGGTGCCGTTTCCTACGAGCAGTACTTC
CSARDLAGAVSYEQYF
>TRBV4-1|TRBJ2-7|14|few|.
TGCGCCAGCAGCCGCCCTGGGAAGGGCCACGAGCAGTACTTC
CASSRPGKGHEQYF
>TRBV12-3/TRBV12-4|TRBJ2-7|17|.|TRBD1
TGTGCCAGCAGTTCTGGACGTCGGGACAGAAGAAACTACGAGCAGTACTTC
CASSSGRRDRRNYEQYF
>TRBV12-3/TRBV12-4|TRBJ2-7|15|.|TRBD2
TGTGCCAGCAGTTTAGATCTAGCGGGCCCCTACGAGCAGTACTTC
CASSLDLAGPYEQYF